Presented here are 17 T cell receptor beta chains from one specimen sequenced in a study of radiotherapy plus CTLA-4 blockade in lung cancer. Method: immunoSEQ multiplex PCR; TCRdb's copy keeps in-frame clones and lacks some. In the table there are about 73,000 clones, roughly 84% of which are singletons. The source material was peripheral blood, sampled from a patient treated with radiotherapy plus ipilimumab. The origin of the receptors is a human donor with non-small cell lung cancer that progressed on radiotherapy plus ipilimumab.

The chain has TRBV27 and TRBJ1-2; D is unclear. The V gene's germline CDR1 is MNHEY and CDR2 SMNVEV (reference sequence). The ends were cut back, 5 bases at V and 7 bases at J, with 17 bases in the middle. This CDR3 is 14 amino acids long. The CDR3 sequence: CASSRAPEYGGYTF. Written as DNA, the CDR3 is TGTGCCAGCAGTCGTGCCCCGGAGTATGGTGGCTACACCTTC.

The V gene is TRBV5-6, the J gene TRBJ2-4; the D is unclear. The CDR3 extends over 14 amino acids. From germline, CDR1 is SGHDT and CDR2 YYEEEE. With 2 bases removed from V and 0 bases from J, the gap between germline ends came to 6 bases. CDR3 amino acids: CASSFPLAKNIQYF. Written as DNA, the CDR3 is TGTGCCAGCAGCTTTCCGCTAGCCAAAAACATTCAGTACTTC.

This clone was recorded only once. This chain connects TRBV28 to TRBJ1-3; D call uncertain. V was pared by 7 bases and J by 0 bases, with 10 bases between. The CDR3 runs 14 residues. Per the germline V gene, CDR1 is MDHEN and CDR2 is SYDVKM. The CDR3 region is CASKKVFSGNTIYF. The CDR3 region has the DNA TGTGCCAGCAAGAAGGTTTTCTCTGGAAACACCATATATTTT.

The rearrangement joins TRBV6-1 to TRBJ2-7, with TRBD2 matching over 8 bases. The J segment lost 3 bases and the V segment lost 3 bases, leaving 7 bases of the junction unmatched. The CDR3 length is 15 residues. Germline CDR1 and CDR2: MNHNS and SASEGT. In DNA form, the CDR3 reads TGTGCCAGCAGTGAGACCCGAGCGGGAGTCTACGAGCAGTACTTC. This codes for CASSETRAGVYEQYF.

A word on this clone: A junction end diverges from the germline sequence, so it may reflect a read error. The chain couples TRBV15 to TRBJ2-1; 8 bases map to TRBD1. The CDR3 runs 17 residues. Looked up from germline, CDR1 is LNHNV and CDR2 is YYDKDF (reference sequence). CDR3 nucleotide sequence: TGTGCCACCAGCCGAGATGTACCGGCAGGGGGCCAGGATGAGCAGTTCTTC. Protein sequence: CATSRDVPAGGQDEQFF.

The table lists this clone with a count of one. The V call is TRBV6-1, the J call TRBJ2-5; weak D call: TRBD2 (5 bases). The length of the CDR3 is 14 residues. V was clipped by 2 bases and J by 3 bases, with 10 bases between them. Germline V lookup: CDR1 MNHNS, CDR2 SASEGT. In nucleotides, the CDR3 is TGTGCCAGCAGTGAAACGGGAACCGAAGAGACCCAGTACTTC. Protein product: CASSETGTEETQYF.

The rearrangement uses TRBV7-9 and TRBJ1-1; D not certain. Germline V gene sequence: CDR1 SEHNR, CDR2 FQNEAQ (reference sequence). The ends were cut back, 3 bases at V and 1 base at J, with 9 bases in the middle. The CDR3 consists of 14 residues. CDR3: CASSFRRQNTEAFF. Here the CDR3 DNA reads TGTGCCAGCAGCTTCCGGCGACAGAACACTGAAGCTTTCTTT. Drawing the rest from reference TRBV7-9 and TRBJ1-1, the complete variable domain is DTGVSQNPRHKITKRGQNVTFRCDPISEHNRLYWYRQTLGQGPEFLTYFQNEAQLEKSRLLSDRFSAERPKGSFSTLEIQRTEQGDSAMYLCASSFRRQNTEAFFGQGTRLTVV.

This clone was detected a few times. This chain uses TRBV28 with TRBJ1-1; 8 nucleotides agree with TRBD1. The ends lost 2 bases at V and 3 bases at J; junction bases unmatched: 2. Germline V gene data show CDR1 as MDHEN and CDR2 as SYDVKM. This CDR3 comprises 14 residues. In nucleotides, the CDR3 is TGTGCCAGCAGTTTACCAGGGGGCCACACTGAAGCTTTCTTT. It specifies CASSLPGGHTEAFF. The complete variable domain, with remaining parts taken from reference TRBV28 and TRBJ1-1, reads DVKVTQSSRYLVKRTGEKVFLECVQDMDHENMFWYRQDPGLGLRLIYFSYDVKMKEKGDIPEGYSVSREKKERFSLILESASTNQTSMYLCASSLPGGHTEAFFGQGTRLTVV.

The chain combines TRBV11-2 with TRBJ2-3, with D possibly matching TRBD2 (6 bases). The V end lost 0 bases, the J end lost 1 base, and 11 bases lay between the germline ends. The CDR3 is 16 amino acids. Germline V gene sequence: CDR1 SGHAT, CDR2 FQNNGV. As DNA, the CDR3 is TGTGCCAGCAGCTTAGATCGGGCTAGCGGCACAGATACGCAGTATTTT. It codes for CASSLDRASGTDTQYF.

The chain recombines TRBV15 with TRBJ2-1; D may be TRBD2 (5 bases). This CDR3 has 14 amino acids. Trimming left V 1 base short and J 6 bases short, with 10 bases between. CDR1 and CDR2 (germline): LNHNV, YYDKDF (reference sequence). Here the CDR3 DNA reads TGTGCCACCAGCAGAGGCGGGTTTCTCAATGAGCAGTTCTTC. It yields the protein CATSRGGFLNEQFF. Full variable domain (outside the CDR3, taken from reference TRBV15 and TRBJ2-1): DAMVIQNPRYQVTQFGKPVTLSCSQTLNHNVMYWYQQKSSQAPKLLFHYYDKDFNNEADTPDNFQSRRPNTSFCFLDIRSPGLGDTAMYLCATSRGGFLNEQFFGPGTRLTVL.

The chain recombines TRBV27 with TRBJ2-5; D unresolved. The germline gives CDR1 MNHEY, CDR2 SMNVEV (reference sequence). The CDR3 contains 14 residues. Trimming stripped 2 bases from V and 1 base from J, with 8 bases between. The DNA of the CDR3 is TGTGCCAGCAGTTTACTGGGTTTCCAAGAGACCCAGTACTTC. This gives the protein CASSLLGFQETQYF.

V and J are TRBV6-6 and TRBJ2-2; 9 nucleotides match TRBD1. Germline values: CDR1 MNHNY, CDR2 SVGAGI (reference sequence). The junction had 6 bases not matched to a gene; V was cut back by 6 bases and J by 7 bases. This CDR3 has 14 amino acids. CDR3 DNA: TGTGCCAGCAGGGACAGGGGCCGTGGCGGGGAGCTGTTTTTT. Translating gives CASRDRGRGGELFF.

The chain links TRBV7-6 to TRBJ1-2; D unresolved. V was trimmed by 5 bases and J by 1 base, leaving 11 bases between them. The CDR3 covers 14 residues. CDR1 and CDR2 (germline): SGHVS, FNYEAQ. Here the CDR3 DNA reads TGTGCCAGCAGCCCCCGCGACGGTAACTATGGCTACACCTTC. Amino acids: CASSPRDGNYGYTF.

The CDR3: CASSFPGRGYEQYV. In DNA, the CDR3 is TGTGCCAGCAGCTTTCCCGGGAGGGGTTACGAGCAGTACGTC. This chain joins TRBV11-2 and TRBJ2-7; 8 nucleotides agree with TRBD2. V dropped 3 bases and J dropped 4; count of bases not matched to a gene: 5. Looked up from germline, CDR1 is SGHAT and CDR2 is FQNNGV. The CDR3 runs to 14 residues.

The chain has TRBV15 and TRBJ2-2; TRBD1 matches at 8 bases. The J segment lost 4 bases and the V segment lost 0 bases, leaving 7 bases of the junction unmatched. Germline-derived CDR1 and CDR2 are LNHNV and YYDKDF (reference sequence). This CDR3 has 17 amino acids. The CDR3 here is CATSRDWAGGRTGELFF. CDR3 DNA: TGTGCCACCAGCAGAGATTGGGCAGGGGGCCGCACCGGGGAGCTGTTTTTT.

The rearrangement joins TRBV30 to TRBJ2-5; 8 bases are a match to TRBD2. V was pared by 2 bases and J by 4 bases, with 6 bases of the junction left unmatched. Germline V gene lookup returns CDR1 GTSNPN and CDR2 SVGIG (reference sequence). The length of the CDR3 is 14 residues. The CDR3 reads CAWSRGLVGETQYF. In DNA form, the CDR3 reads TGTGCCTGGAGTCGGGGACTAGTAGGAGAGACCCAGTACTTC.

This chain links TRBV21-1 with TRBJ2-4; TRBD2 was called by the table and not checked on the DNA. TRBV21-1 is given as a pseudogene. CDR3 length: 18 amino acids. CDR3 in amino acids: CASSETSGRAGTENIQYF. The CDR3 coding sequence is TGTGCCAGCAGCGAGACTAGCGGGAGGGCCGGTACCGAAAACATTCAGTACTTC.